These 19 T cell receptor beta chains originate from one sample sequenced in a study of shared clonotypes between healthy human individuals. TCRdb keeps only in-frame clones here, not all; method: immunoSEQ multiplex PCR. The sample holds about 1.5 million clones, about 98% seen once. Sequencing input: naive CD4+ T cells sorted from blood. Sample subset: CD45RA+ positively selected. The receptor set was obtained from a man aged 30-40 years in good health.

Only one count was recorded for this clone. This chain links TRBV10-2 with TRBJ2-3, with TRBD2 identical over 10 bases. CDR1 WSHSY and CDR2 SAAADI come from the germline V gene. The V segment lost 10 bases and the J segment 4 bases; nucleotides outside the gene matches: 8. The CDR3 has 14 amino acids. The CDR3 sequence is CATRTSGGPDTQYF. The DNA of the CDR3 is TGCGCCACCAGGACTAGCGGAGGCCCAGATACGCAGTATTTT.

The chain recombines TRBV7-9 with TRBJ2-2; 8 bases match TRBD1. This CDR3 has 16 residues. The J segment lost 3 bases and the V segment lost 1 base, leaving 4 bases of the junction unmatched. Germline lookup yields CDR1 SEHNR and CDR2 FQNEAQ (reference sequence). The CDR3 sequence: CASSLVQGVDTGELFF. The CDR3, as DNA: TGTGCCAGCAGCTTAGTACAGGGGGTTGACACCGGGGAGCTGTTTTTT.

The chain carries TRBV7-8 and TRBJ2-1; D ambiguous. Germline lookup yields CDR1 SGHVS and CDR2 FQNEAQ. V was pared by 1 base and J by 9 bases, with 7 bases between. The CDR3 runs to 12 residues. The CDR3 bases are TGTGCCAGCAGCTTAGGTTTGATTGAGCAGTTCTTC. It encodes CASSLGLIEQFF.

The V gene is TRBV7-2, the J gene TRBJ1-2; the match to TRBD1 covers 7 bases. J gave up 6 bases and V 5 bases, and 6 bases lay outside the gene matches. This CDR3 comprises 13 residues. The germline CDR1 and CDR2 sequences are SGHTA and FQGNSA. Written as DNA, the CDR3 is TGTGCCAGCAGCCCTGACAGGGTTAATGGCTACACCTTC. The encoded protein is CASSPDRVNGYTF.

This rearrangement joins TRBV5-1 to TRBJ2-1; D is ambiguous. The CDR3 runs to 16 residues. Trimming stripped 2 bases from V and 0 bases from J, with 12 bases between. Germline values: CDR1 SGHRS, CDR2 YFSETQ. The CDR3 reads CASSFTTPSSYNEQFF. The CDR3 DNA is TGCGCCAGCAGCTTTACAACACCCAGCTCCTACAATGAGCAGTTCTTC.

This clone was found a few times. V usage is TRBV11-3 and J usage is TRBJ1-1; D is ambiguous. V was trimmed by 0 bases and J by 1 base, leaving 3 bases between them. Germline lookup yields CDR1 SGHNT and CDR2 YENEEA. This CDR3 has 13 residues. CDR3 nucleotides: TGTGCCAGCAGCTTAGAACAGAACACTGAAGCTTTCTTT. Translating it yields CASSLEQNTEAFF.

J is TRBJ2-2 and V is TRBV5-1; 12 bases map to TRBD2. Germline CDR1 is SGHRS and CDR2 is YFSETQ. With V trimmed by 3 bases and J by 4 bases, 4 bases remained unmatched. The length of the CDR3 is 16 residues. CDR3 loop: CASSSGLAGITGELFF. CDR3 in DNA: TGCGCCAGCAGCTCCGGACTAGCGGGGATCACCGGGGAGCTGTTTTTT.

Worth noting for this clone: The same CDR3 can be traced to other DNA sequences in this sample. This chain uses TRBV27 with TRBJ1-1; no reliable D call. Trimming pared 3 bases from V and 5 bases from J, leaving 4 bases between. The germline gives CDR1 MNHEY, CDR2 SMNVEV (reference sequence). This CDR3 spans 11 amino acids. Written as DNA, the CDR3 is TGTGCCAGCAGTTTGGGTACTGAAGCTTTCTTT. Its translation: CASSLGTEAFF.

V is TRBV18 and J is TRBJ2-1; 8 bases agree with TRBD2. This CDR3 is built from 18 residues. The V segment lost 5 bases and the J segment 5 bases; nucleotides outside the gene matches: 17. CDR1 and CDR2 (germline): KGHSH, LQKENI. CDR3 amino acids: CASSGPSTGLEGHNEQFF. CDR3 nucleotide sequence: TGTGCCAGCTCAGGGCCCTCTACGGGACTAGAAGGCCACAATGAGCAGTTCTTC.

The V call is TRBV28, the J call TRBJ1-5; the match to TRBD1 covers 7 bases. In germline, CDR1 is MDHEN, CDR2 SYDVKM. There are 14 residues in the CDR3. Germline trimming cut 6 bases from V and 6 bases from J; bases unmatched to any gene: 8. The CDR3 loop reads CASRILRGLQPQHF. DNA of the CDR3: TGTGCCAGCAGGATCCTGAGGGGGCTTCAGCCCCAGCATTTT.

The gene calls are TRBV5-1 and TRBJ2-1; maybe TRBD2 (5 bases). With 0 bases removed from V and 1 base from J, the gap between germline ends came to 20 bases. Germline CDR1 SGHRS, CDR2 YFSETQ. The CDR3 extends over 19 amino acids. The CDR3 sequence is CASSLVVGVGMLSYNEQFF. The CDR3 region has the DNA TGCGCCAGCAGCTTGGTGGTGGGAGTGGGTATGCTTTCCTACAATGAGCAGTTCTTC.

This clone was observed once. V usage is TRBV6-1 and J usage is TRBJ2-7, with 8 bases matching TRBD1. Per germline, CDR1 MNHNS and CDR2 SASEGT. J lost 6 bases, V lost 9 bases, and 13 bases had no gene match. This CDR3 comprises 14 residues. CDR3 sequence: CASIPRGLSGEQYF. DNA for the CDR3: TGTGCCAGTATACCCAGGGGGCTCTCGGGCGAGCAGTACTTC.

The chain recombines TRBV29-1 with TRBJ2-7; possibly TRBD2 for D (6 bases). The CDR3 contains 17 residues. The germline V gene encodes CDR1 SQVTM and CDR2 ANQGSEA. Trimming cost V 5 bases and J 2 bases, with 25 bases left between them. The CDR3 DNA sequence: TGCAGCGTTCGCCGTAAGATGAGTGCGGGACTCCCCTACGAGCAGTACTTC. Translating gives CSVRRKMSAGLPYEQYF.

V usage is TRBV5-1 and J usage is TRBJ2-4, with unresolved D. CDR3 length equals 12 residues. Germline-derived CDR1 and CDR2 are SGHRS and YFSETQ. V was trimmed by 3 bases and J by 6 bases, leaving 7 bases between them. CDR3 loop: CASSSPGNIQYF. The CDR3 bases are TGCGCCAGCAGCTCGCCGGGAAACATTCAGTACTTC.

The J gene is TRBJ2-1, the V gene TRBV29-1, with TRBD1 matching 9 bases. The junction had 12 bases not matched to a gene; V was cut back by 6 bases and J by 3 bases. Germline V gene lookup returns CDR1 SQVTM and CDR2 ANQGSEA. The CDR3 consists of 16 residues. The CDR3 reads CSVDGTTGGFYNEQFF. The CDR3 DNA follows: TGCAGCGTCGATGGTACCACAGGGGGCTTCTACAATGAGCAGTTCTTC.

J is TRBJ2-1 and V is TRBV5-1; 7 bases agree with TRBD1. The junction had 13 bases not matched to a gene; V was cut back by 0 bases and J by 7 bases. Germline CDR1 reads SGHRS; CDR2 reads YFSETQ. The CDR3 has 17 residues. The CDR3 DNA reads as TGCGCCAGCAGCTTGGGGACAGGTTTTAGTTTGGGAAATGAGCAGTTCTTC. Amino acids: CASSLGTGFSLGNEQFF.

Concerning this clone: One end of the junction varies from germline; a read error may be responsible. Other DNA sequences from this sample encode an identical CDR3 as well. The CDR3 here is CSARDSHEQYF. In DNA form, the CDR3 reads TGCAGTGCTAGAGACTCCCACGAGCAGTACTTC. This rearrangement joins TRBV20-1 to TRBJ2-7; D not certain. Germline V gene lookup returns CDR1 DFQATT and CDR2 SNEGSKA (reference sequence). The CDR3 is 11 amino acids.

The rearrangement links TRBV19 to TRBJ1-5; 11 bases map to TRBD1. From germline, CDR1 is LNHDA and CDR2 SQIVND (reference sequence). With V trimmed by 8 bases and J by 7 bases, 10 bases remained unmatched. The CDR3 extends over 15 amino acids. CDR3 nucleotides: TGTGCCAGTCTTGGGACAGGGGGTGGTTTCCAGCCCCAGCATTTT. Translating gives CASLGTGGGFQPQHF.

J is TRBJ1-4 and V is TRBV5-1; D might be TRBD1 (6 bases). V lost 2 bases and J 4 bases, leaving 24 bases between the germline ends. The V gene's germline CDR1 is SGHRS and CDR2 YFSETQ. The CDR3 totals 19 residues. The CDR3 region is CASSFGGLTGTHGNEKLFF. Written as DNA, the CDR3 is TGCGCCAGCAGCTTTGGCGGACTAACAGGGACTCACGGTAATGAAAAACTGTTTTTT. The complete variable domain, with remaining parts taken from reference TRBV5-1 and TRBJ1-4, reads KAGVTQTPRYLIKTRGQQVTLSCSPISGHRSVSWYQQTPGQGLQFLFEYFSETQRNKGNFPGRFSGRQFSNSRSEMNVSTLELGDSALYLCASSFGGLTGTHGNEKLFFGSGTQLSVL.